This TCR beta chain was captured by sequencing in a study of T cells in Graves' hyperthyroidism and ophthalmopathy. Study-wide background: Specimen type is peripheral blood, collected at initial diagnosis prior to any treatment. General study results and limits: Most expanded thyroid clonotypes above 0.001 recurred in blood.

RNA transcripts served as the template for amplifying TCR beta CDR3 regions. A first-round RT-PCR of the TCR CDR3 used the HTBI primer set. TCRdb independently ran MiXCR on the multiplex PCR reads; one entry per CDR3 protein. The sample yields over 350,000 distinct CDR3 sequences, roughly 13% seen once. This clonotype appeared many times. Its antigen is not identified. This sample holds PBMCs from approximately 10 ml fresh peripheral blood. CDR3 length equals 13 residues. V lost 3 bases to trimming and J lost 5 bases; unmatched junction nucleotides: 4. Germline assignment: CDR1 MNHEY and CDR2 SMNVEV (reference sequence).

The chain uses TRBV27 and TRBJ2-7; 7 positions agree with TRBD1. This clonotype originated in a man aged 45-65 years with Graves' ophthalmopathy. Sequencing input: blood. CDR3 bases: TGTGCCAGCAGTTTCTCAGGGGGAAACGAGCAGTACTTC. This codes for CASSFSGGNEQYF.